What follows are 7 T cell receptor beta chains derived from one specimen sequenced in a study of shared clonotypes between healthy human individuals. The data were produced by immunoSEQ multiplex PCR, yet TCRdb's version contains in-frame clones alone and is incomplete. The sample lists about 1 million clones; roughly 75% were seen once. What was sequenced was memory CD4+ T cells sorted from blood. This sample's subset: CD45RA-negative fraction. These receptors were obtained from a man aged 18-30 years in good health.

This chain uses TRBV7-2 with TRBJ2-5, with 8 bases identical to TRBD2. Per germline, CDR1 SGHTA and CDR2 FQGNSA. CDR3 length: 15 amino acids. Losses at the gene ends were 4 bases for V and 5 bases for J; bases not matched to a gene: 9. The CDR3 coding sequence is TGTGCCAGCAGCTACCAGCGGGGGCCGGGGGAGACCCAGTACTTC. Encoded protein: CASSYQRGPGETQYF.

The chain has TRBV6-5 and TRBJ1-2, with 7 nucleotides matching TRBD1. Germline V CDR1 and CDR2: MNHEY, SVGAGI. The CDR3 covers 14 residues. Trimming removed 5 bases from V and 4 bases from J; junction bases left unmatched: 7. The CDR3 DNA reads TGTGCCAGCAGTCGGGACAGCTTGGGCTATGGCTACACCTTC. Amino acids: CASSRDSLGYGYTF.

The chain recombines TRBV15 with TRBJ1-6; D gene uncertain. Per the germline V gene, CDR1 is LNHNV and CDR2 is YYDKDF (reference sequence). Trimming removed 4 bases from V and 5 bases from J, with 15 bases in between. This CDR3 comprises 16 residues. CDR3 nucleotide sequence: TGTGCCACCAGCAAAAAGGACTACTATAATAATTCACCCCTCCACTTT. This codes for CATSKKDYYNNSPLHF. Based on the CDR3 plus reference TRBV15 and TRBJ1-6, the full variable domain is DAMVIQNPRYQVTQFGKPVTLSCSQTLNHNVMYWYQQKSSQAPKLLFHYYDKDFNNEADTPDNFQSRRPNTSFCFLDIRSPGLGDTAMYLCATSKKDYYNNSPLHFGNGTRLTVT.

This sequence joins TRBV7-6 and TRBJ2-3; 10 bases line up with TRBD2. Looked up from germline, CDR1 is SGHVS and CDR2 is FNYEAQ. V was pared by 0 bases and J by 4 bases, with 4 bases of the junction left unmatched. CDR3 length equals 16 residues. CDR3 coding DNA: TGTGCCAGCAGCTTAGCGCCTAGCGGGAGCGCAGATACGCAGTATTTT. It encodes CASSLAPSGSADTQYF. Together with reference TRBV7-6 and TRBJ2-3, the CDR3 gives the full variable domain: GAGVSQSPRYKVTKRGQDVALRCDPISGHVSLYWYRQALGQGPEFLTYFNYEAQQDKSGLPNDRFSAERPEGSISTLTIQRTEQRDSAMYRCASSLAPSGSADTQYFGPGTRLTVL.

V is TRBV6-6 and J is TRBJ1-5; TRBD1 agrees at 8 bases. The CDR3 extends over 16 amino acids. From germline, CDR1 is MNHNY and CDR2 SVGAGI (reference sequence). V gave up 6 bases and J gave up 2 bases; unmatched junction bases: 9. CDR3 DNA: TGTGCCAGCAGCCCGACAGGGGATCTGGGCAATCAGCCCCAGCATTTT. Protein sequence: CASSPTGDLGNQPQHF.

The chain is built from TRBV5-4 and TRBJ2-3; D is perhaps TRBD1 or TRBD2 (5 bases each). The germline V gene encodes CDR1 SGHNT and CDR2 YYREEE (reference sequence). The germline V and J ends were trimmed by 5 bases and 4 bases, with 20 bases remaining between them. CDR3 length equals 16 residues. CDR3 nucleotides: TGTGCCAGCAGACAAGAGGGGAGTGGCTGGCCAGATACGCAGTATTTT. Translation: CASRQEGSGWPDTQYF.

In this sample, this clone turned up once. The chain is built from TRBV6-1 and TRBJ1-2; D may be TRBD1 (5 bases). The V gene lost 5 bases and the J gene lost 6 bases, with 13 bases spanning the gap. The CDR3 extends over 13 amino acids. Germline-derived CDR1 and CDR2 are MNHNS and SASEGT. In DNA, the CDR3 is TGTGCCAGCAGTAAGGGGCGTGTAGATGGCTACACCTTC. Its translation is CASSKGRVDGYTF.